This T cell receptor (beta chain) was sequenced during a study of cytomegalovirus exposure and HLA in healthy donors. Study conclusions and caveats: From TCR beta sequences, most subjects' HLA-A and HLA-B alleles were reportedly predicted accurately. Information on immune exposure was restricted to one variable (CMV serostatus). High sensitivity and specificity were reportedly achieved when the classifier diagnosed cytomegalovirus status.

This CDR3 is built from 15 residues. The germline gives CDR1 LNHDA, CDR2 SQIVND (reference sequence). Trimming took 3 bases from V and 6 from J; bases not matched to a gene: 7. With 60 Vbeta and 13 Jbeta primers, the PCR was carried out. This table comes from immunoSEQ multiplex PCR, and its TCRdb copy is limited to in-frame clones, with some not included. The table has some 140,000 clones, about three quarters seen once. This clone has only a few counts. Antigen: not known. What was sequenced was PBMCs. The chain has TRBV19 and TRBJ2-4; 8 bases fit TRBD2. This clonotype was sampled from a male donor in good health and CMV-seropositive. This chain's CDR3 is CASSILAGGGNIQYF. For the CDR3, the DNA is TGTGCCAGTAGTATTCTGGCGGGAGGAGGAAACATTCAGTACTTC. The whole variable domain, filled in from reference TRBV19 and TRBJ2-4, reads DGGITQSPKYLFRKEGQNVTLSCEQNLNHDAMYWYRQDPGQGLRLIYYSQIVNDFQKGDIAEGYSVSREKKESFPLTVTSAQKNPTAFYLCASSILAGGGNIQYFGAGTRLSVL.